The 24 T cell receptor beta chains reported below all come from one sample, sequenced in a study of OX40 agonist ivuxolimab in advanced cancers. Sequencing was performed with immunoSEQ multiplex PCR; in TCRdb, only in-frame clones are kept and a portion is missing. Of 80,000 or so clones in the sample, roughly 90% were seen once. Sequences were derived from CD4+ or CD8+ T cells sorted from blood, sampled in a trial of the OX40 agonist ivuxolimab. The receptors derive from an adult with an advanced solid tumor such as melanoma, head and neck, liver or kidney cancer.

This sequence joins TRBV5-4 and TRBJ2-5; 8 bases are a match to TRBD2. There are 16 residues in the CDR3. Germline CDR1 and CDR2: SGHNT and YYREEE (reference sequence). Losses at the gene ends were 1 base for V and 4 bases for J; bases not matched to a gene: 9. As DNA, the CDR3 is TGTGCCAGCAGCTTGATGGCTAGCGGGTTACGAGAGACCCAGTACTTC. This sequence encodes CASSLMASGLRETQYF.

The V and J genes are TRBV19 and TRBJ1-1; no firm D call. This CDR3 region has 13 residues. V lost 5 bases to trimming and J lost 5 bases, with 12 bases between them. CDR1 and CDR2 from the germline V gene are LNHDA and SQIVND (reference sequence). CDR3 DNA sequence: TGTGCCAGTAGTGACGGACCCCGAACTGAAGCTTTCTTT. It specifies CASSDGPRTEAFF. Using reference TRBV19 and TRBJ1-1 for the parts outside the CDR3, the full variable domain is DGGITQSPKYLFRKEGQNVTLSCEQNLNHDAMYWYRQDPGQGLRLIYYSQIVNDFQKGDIAEGYSVSREKKESFPLTVTSAQKNPTAFYLCASSDGPRTEAFFGQGTRLTVV.

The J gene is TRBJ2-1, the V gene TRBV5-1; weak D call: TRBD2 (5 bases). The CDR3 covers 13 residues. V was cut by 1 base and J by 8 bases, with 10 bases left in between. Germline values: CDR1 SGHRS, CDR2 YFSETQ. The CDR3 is CASSLSRGDEQFF. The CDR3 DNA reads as TGCGCCAGCAGCTTGAGCCGGGGAGATGAGCAGTTCTTC.

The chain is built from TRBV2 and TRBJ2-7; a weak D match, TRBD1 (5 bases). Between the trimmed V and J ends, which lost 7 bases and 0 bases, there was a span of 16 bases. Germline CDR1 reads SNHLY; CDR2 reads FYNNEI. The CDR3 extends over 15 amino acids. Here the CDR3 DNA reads TGTGCCAGCAACCCCACAGGCCCGACCTCCTACGAGCAGTACTTC. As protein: CASNPTGPTSYEQYF. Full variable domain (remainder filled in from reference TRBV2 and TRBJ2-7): EPEVTQTPSHQVTQMGQEVILRCVPISNHLYFYWYRQILGQKVEFLVSFYNNEISEKSEIFDDQFSVERPDGSNFTLKIRSTKLEDSAMYFCASNPTGPTSYEQYFGPGTRLTVT.

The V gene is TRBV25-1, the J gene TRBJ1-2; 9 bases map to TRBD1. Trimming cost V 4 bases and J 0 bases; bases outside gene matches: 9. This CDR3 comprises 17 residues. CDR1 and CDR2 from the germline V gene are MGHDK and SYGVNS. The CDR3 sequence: CASSGAPGQGSNYGYTF. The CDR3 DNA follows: TGTGCCAGCAGTGGCGCCCCGGGACAGGGTTCTAACTATGGCTACACCTTC.

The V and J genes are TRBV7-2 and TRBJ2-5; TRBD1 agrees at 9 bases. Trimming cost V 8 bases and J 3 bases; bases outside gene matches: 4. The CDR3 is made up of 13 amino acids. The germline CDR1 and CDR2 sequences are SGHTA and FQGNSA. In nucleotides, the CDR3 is TGTGCCAGCGCTACAGGGGGCGAAGAGACCCAGTACTTC. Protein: CASATGGEETQYF.

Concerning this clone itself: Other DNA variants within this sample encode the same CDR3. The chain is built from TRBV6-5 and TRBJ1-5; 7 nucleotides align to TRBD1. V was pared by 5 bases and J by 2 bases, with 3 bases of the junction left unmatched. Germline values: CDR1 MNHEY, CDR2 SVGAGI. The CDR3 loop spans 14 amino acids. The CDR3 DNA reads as TGTGCCAGCAGTAGAGACAGGGGCAATCAGCCCCAGCATTTT. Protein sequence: CASSRDRGNQPQHF.

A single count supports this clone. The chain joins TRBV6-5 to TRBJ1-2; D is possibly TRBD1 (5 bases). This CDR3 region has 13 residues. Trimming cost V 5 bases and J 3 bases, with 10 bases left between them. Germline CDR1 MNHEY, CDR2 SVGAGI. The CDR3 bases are TGTGCCAGCAGTAGGACGGGGGACTATGGCTACACCTTC. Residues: CASSRTGDYGYTF.

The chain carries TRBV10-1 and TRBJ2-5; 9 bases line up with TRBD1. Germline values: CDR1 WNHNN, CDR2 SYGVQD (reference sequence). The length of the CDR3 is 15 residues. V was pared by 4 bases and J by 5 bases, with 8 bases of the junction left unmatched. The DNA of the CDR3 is TGCGCCAGCAGTGCACCGGGACAGGGCTCGGAGACCCAGTACTTC. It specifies CASSAPGQGSETQYF.

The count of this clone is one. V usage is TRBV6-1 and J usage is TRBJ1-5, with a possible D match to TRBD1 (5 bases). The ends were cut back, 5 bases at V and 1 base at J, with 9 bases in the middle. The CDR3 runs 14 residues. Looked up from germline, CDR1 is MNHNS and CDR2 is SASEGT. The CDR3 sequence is CASSPPGSNQPQHF. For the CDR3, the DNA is TGTGCCAGCAGTCCCCCAGGGAGCAATCAGCCCCAGCATTTT.

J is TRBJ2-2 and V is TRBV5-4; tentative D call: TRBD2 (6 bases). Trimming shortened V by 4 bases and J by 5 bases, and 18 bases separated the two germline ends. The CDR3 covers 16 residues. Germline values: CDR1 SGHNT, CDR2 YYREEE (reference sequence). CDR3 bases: TGTGCCAGCAGCCGGCCCACTAGCTCCCCGACCGGGGAGCTGTTTTTT. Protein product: CASSRPTSSPTGELFF.

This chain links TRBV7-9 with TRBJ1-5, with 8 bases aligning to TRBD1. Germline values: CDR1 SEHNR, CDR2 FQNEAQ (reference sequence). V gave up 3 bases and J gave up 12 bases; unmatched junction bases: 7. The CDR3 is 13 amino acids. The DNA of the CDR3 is TGTGCCAGCAGCTTTGCAGGGGGCCATCACCAGCATTTT. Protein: CASSFAGGHHQHF.

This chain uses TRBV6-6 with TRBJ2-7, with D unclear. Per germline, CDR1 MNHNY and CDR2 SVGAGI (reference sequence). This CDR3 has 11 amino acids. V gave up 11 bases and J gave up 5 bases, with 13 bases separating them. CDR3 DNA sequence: TGTGCCGTCTCGTTCCGTAACGAGCAGTACTTC. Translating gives CAVSFRNEQYF.

The CDR3, as DNA: TGTGCCAGCAGCCCTACGTCCCCCGGGACAGGGGAAAAACTGTTTTTT. Protein product: CASSPTSPGTGEKLFF. This sequence joins TRBV11-3 and TRBJ1-4; 9 positions agree with TRBD1. The CDR3 length is 16 residues. Germline lookup yields CDR1 SGHNT and CDR2 YENEEA. Germline trimming cut 5 bases from V and 8 bases from J; bases unmatched to any gene: 12.

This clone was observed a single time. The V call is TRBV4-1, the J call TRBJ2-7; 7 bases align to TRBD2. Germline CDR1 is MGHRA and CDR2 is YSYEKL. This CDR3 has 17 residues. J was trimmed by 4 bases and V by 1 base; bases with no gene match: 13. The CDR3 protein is CASSQGAGWTSRYEQYF. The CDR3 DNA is TGCGCCAGCAGCCAAGGGGCGGGTTGGACTAGTCGATACGAGCAGTACTTC.

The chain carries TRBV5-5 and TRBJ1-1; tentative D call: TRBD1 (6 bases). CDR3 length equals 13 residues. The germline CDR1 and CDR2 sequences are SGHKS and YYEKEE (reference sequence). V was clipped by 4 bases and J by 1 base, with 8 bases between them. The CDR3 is CASSKGGNTEAFF. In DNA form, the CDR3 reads TGTGCCAGCAGCAAAGGGGGGAACACTGAAGCTTTCTTT.

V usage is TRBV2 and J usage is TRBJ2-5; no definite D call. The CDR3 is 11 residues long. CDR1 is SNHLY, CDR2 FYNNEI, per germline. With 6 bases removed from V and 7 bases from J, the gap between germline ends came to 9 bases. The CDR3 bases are TGTGCCAGCAGCCGGCGCGGGACCCAGTACTTC. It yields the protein CASSRRGTQYF.

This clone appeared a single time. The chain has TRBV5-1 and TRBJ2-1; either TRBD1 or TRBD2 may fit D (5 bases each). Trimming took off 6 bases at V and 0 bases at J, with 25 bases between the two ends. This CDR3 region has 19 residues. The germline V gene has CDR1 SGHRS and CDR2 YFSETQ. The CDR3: CASMSPARGNGNSYNEQFF. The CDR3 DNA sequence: TGCGCCAGCATGTCTCCAGCGAGGGGAAACGGGAACTCCTACAATGAGCAGTTCTTC.

The CDR3 nucleotides are TGTGCCAGCAGTCTCTACAGAAAGACCTATGGCTACACCTTC. As protein: CASSLYRKTYGYTF. The genes are TRBV21-1 and TRBJ1-2; TRBD1, the table's D call, lacks a check against the DNA. TRBV21-1 is classified as a pseudogene. This CDR3 has 14 residues.

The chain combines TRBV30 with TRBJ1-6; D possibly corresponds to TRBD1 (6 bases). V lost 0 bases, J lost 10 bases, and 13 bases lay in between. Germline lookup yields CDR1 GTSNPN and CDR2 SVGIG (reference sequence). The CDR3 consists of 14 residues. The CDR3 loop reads CAWSVQGIKSPLHF. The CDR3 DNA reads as TGTGCCTGGAGTGTCCAGGGGATAAAATCACCCCTCCACTTT.

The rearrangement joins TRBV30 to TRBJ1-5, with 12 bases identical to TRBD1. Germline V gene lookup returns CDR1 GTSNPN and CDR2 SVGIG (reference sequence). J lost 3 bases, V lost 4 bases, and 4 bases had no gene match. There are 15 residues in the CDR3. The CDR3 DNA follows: TGTGCCTGGAACCGGGACAGGGGGCCCAATCAGCCCCAGCATTTT. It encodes CAWNRDRGPNQPQHF.

The chain's CDR3 is CATSRSRGSSTDTQYF. CDR3 in DNA: TGTGCCACCAGCAGGTCCAGGGGCTCTAGCACAGATACGCAGTATTTT. The chain couples TRBV15 to TRBJ2-3, with D tentatively TRBD1 (6 bases). The V end was cut by 3 bases, the J end by 0 bases, with 13 bases between. Looked up from germline, CDR1 is LNHNV and CDR2 is YYDKDF (reference sequence). The CDR3 contains 16 residues.

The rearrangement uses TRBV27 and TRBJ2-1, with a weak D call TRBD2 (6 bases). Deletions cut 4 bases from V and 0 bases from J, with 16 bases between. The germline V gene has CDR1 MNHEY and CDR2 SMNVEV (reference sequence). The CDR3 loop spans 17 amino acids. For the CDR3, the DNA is TGTGCCAGCAGTTCCGGGACTCCTCGAAGCTCCTACAATGAGCAGTTCTTC. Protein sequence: CASSSGTPRSSYNEQFF.

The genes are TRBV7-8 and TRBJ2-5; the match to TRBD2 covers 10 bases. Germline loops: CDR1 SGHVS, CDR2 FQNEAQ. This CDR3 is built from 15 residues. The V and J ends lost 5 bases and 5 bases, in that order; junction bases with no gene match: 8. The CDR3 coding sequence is TGTGCCAGCAGCATCCAGCGGGGGGGAGGCGAGACCCAGTACTTC. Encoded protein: CASSIQRGGGETQYF.